The clone carrying this TCR beta chain came up once. RNA was extracted with the RNeasy kit, and a quantity of roughly 0.5 to 1 ug was reverse transcribed using random hexamers. Coverage of TCR beta CDR3 amplification by immunoSEQ multiplex PCR extended to 54 Vbeta and 13 Jbeta. A single record per CDR3 protein comes from TCRdb applying MiXCR to the immunoSEQ multiplex PCR reads. Here the sample spans roughly 28,000 distinct CDR3 sequences, about 93% being singletons. The data are from a study of CD8 T cells in Susac syndrome. The CDR3 sequence is 17 residues long. Germline lookup yields CDR1 LGHDT and CDR2 YNNKEL (reference sequence). The junction had 5 bases not matched to a gene; V was cut back by 0 bases and J by 2 bases.

This receptor was obtained from a human donor in good health. Material: CD8+ T cells from PBMCs. The V gene is TRBV3-1, the J gene TRBJ2-2, with 8 nucleotides matching TRBD1. As DNA, the CDR3 is TGTGCCAGCAGCCAAGAAAGGACAGGGTCTAACACCGGGGAGCTGTTTTTT. It is translated as CASSQERTGSNTGELFF.